This T cell receptor beta chain was obtained from a study of T cells in Graves' hyperthyroidism and ophthalmopathy. Ophthalmopathy cases met thresholds of Clinical Activity Score at least 3, NOSPECS grade at least 4 and duration under 3 months. Clinical symptoms, serum thyroxine and TRAb, thyroid ultrasound and orbital computed tomography were used for the diagnoses. Germline V gives CDR1 MNHNS, CDR2 SASEGT. With 6 bases removed from V and 3 bases from J, the gap between germline ends came to 9 bases. The length of the CDR3 is 13 residues. Amplified TCR beta CDR3 regions derived from RNA transcripts. RT-PCR in the first round (using the HTBI primer set) targeted the TCR CDR3. MiXCR, run by TCRdb on the multiplex PCR reads, gives a single entry per CDR3 protein. The sample consists of 360,000 or so distinct CDR3 sequences, 15% of them appearing once. The table lists this clonotype with a few counts.

The sequencing input was blood. This sequence joins TRBV6-1 and TRBJ2-1; no clear D gene. The clonotype was recovered from a woman between 55 and 75 years old with Graves' ophthalmopathy. The CDR3 nucleotides read TGTGCCAGCAGCGGGCTAAACTACAATGAGCAGTTCTTC. Translation: CASSGLNYNEQFF.